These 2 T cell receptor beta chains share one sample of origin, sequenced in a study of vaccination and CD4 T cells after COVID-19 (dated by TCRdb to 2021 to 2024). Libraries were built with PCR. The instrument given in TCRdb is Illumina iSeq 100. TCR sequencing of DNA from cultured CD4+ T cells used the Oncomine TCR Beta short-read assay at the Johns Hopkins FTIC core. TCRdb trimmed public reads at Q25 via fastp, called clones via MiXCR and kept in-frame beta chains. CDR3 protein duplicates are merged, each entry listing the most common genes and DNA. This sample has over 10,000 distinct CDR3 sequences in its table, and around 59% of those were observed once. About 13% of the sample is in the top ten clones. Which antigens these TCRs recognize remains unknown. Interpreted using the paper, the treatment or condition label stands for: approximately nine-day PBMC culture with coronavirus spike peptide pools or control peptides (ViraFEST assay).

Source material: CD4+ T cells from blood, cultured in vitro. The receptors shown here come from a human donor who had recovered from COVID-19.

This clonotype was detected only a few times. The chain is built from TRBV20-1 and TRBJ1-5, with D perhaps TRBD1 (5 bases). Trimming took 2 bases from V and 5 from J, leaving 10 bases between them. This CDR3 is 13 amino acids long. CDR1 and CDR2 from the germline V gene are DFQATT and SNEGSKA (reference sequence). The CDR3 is CSARTGEDQPQHF. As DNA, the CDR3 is TGCAGTGCTAGAACGGGGGAAGATCAGCCCCAGCATTTT.

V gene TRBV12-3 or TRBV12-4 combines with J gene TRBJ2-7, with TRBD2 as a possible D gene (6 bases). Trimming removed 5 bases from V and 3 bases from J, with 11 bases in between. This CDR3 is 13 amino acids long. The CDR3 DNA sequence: TGTGCCAGCAGTGCGGGACGGGTCTACGAGCAGTACTTC. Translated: CASSAGRVYEQYF.